The 20 T cell receptor beta chains given below trace back to one sample, sequenced in a study of OX40 agonist ivuxolimab in advanced cancers. The assay was immunoSEQ multiplex PCR, and TCRdb's table has in-frame clones only and misses some. The sample records 75,000 to 100,000 clones, roughly four fifths being singletons. Sequenced here: CD4+ or CD8+ T cells sorted from blood, sampled in a trial of the OX40 agonist ivuxolimab. The origin of the receptors is an adult with an advanced solid tumor such as melanoma, head and neck, liver or kidney cancer.

The CDR3 sequence is CASSLEGRGPPGELFF. The CDR3 DNA follows: TGTGCCAGCAGTTTGGAGGGCCGGGGACCCCCCGGGGAGCTGTTTTTT. V gene TRBV11-1 combines with J gene TRBJ2-2; possibly TRBD2 for D (6 bases). Per the germline V gene, CDR1 is SGHAT and CDR2 is FQDESV (reference sequence). The CDR3 sequence is 16 residues long. With 6 bases removed from V and 6 bases from J, the gap between germline ends came to 20 bases. Together with reference TRBV11-1 and TRBJ2-2, the CDR3 gives the full variable domain: EAEVAQSPRYKITEKSQAVAFWCDPISGHATLYWYRQILGQGPELLVQFQDESVVDDSQLPKDRFSAERLKGVDSTLKIQPAELGDSAMYLCASSLEGRGPPGELFFGEGSRLTVL.

The chain has TRBV9 and TRBJ1-2; D gene ambiguous. Trimming left V 4 bases short and J 3 bases short, with 13 bases between. This CDR3 comprises 14 residues. Germline-derived CDR1 and CDR2 are SGDLS and YYNGEE. The CDR3 sequence: CASSPHDGHYGYTF. The CDR3 DNA reads TGTGCCAGCAGCCCCCATGATGGGCACTATGGCTACACCTTC.

The CDR3 protein is CASSYFQGNTEAFF. The CDR3 nucleotides read TGTGCCAGCAGTTACTTTCAGGGGAACACTGAAGCTTTCTTT. The V call is TRBV6-5, the J call TRBJ1-1; D perhaps matches TRBD1 (5 bases). V was clipped by 1 base and J by 1 base, with 7 bases between them. Germline V gives CDR1 MNHEY, CDR2 SVGAGI. The CDR3 loop spans 14 amino acids.

The rearrangement links TRBV19 to TRBJ2-6; D not resolved. Trimming stripped 7 bases from V and 2 bases from J, with 15 bases between. Germline V gene lookup returns CDR1 LNHDA and CDR2 SQIVND (reference sequence). The CDR3 extends over 16 amino acids. The CDR3 DNA is TGTGCCAGTACCCTAAGGGTGGATCCTGGGGCCAACGTCCTGACTTTC. Translated: CASTLRVDPGANVLTF.

J is TRBJ2-3 and V is TRBV9, with D possibly TRBD2 on 5 matching bases. With 4 bases removed from V and 10 bases from J, the gap between germline ends came to 16 bases. There are 13 residues in the CDR3. CDR1 is SGDLS and CDR2 is YYNGEE in the germline V gene. The CDR3 reads CASSTPGLRAQYF. The CDR3, as DNA: TGTGCCAGCAGCACCCCGGGGTTGCGGGCGCAGTATTTT.

The chain is built from TRBV5-1 and TRBJ2-5, with TRBD2 matching over 8 bases. This CDR3 is 16 amino acids long. The V and J ends lost 0 bases and 0 bases, in that order; junction bases with no gene match: 4. From germline, CDR1 is SGHRS and CDR2 YFSETQ. The CDR3, as DNA: TGCGCCAGCAGCTTGGCGGCTAGCGGGCACCAAGAGACCCAGTACTTC. Translation: CASSLAASGHQETQYF.

V and J are TRBV7-8 and TRBJ2-1; weak D call: TRBD1 (6 bases). The CDR3 totals 12 residues. Trimming left V 4 bases short and J 9 bases short, with 10 bases between. CDR1 is SGHVS and CDR2 is FQNEAQ in the germline V gene. For the CDR3, the DNA is TGTGCCAGCAGCTCAGGGGACGGTGAGCAGTTCTTC. The encoded protein is CASSSGDGEQFF.

J is TRBJ2-1 and V is TRBV9; unclear D gene. The germline CDR1 and CDR2 sequences are SGDLS and YYNGEE. This CDR3 is 12 amino acids long. The V and J ends lost 3 bases and 7 bases respectively, with 8 bases between them. CDR3 loop: CASSARWNEQFF. CDR3 DNA: TGTGCCAGCAGCGCCCGGTGGAATGAGCAGTTCTTC.

The rearrangement uses TRBV7-9 and TRBJ2-1, with D unclear. Germline CDR1 is SEHNR and CDR2 is FQNEAQ (reference sequence). The CDR3 sequence is 15 residues long. V lost 1 base to trimming and J lost 0 bases, with 7 bases between them. The CDR3 reads CASSLGSVSYNEQFF. In nucleotides, the CDR3 is TGTGCCAGCAGCTTAGGGAGCGTCTCCTACAATGAGCAGTTCTTC. The full variable domain, its missing parts supplied by reference TRBV7-9 and TRBJ2-1, is DTGVSQNPRHKITKRGQNVTFRCDPISEHNRLYWYRQTLGQGPEFLTYFQNEAQLEKSRLLSDRFSAERPKGSFSTLEIQRTEQGDSAMYLCASSLGSVSYNEQFFGPGTRLTVL.

This clone was seen a single time. The chain has TRBV9 and TRBJ2-7; TRBD1 agrees at 7 bases. CDR1 and CDR2 from the germline V gene are SGDLS and YYNGEE. Trimming cost V 2 bases and J 2 bases; bases outside gene matches: 4. This CDR3 is 14 amino acids long. In DNA form, the CDR3 reads TGTGCCAGCAGCGTTGACAGGGCGCCCTACGAGCAGTACTTC. It encodes CASSVDRAPYEQYF.

V is TRBV29-1 and J is TRBJ1-1, with a possible D match to TRBD1 (6 bases). The CDR3 is 13 amino acids. Trimming left V 4 bases short and J 4 bases short, with 13 bases between. From germline, CDR1 is SQVTM and CDR2 ANQGSEA. CDR3 nucleotide sequence: TGCAGCGTTGTACCGGGGGCTGGCACTGAAGCTTTCTTT. It is translated as CSVVPGAGTEAFF.

The chain links TRBV5-4 to TRBJ2-7; D might be TRBD2 (6 bases). CDR3 length: 15 amino acids. V lost 0 bases, J lost 1 base, and 11 bases lay in between. Germline values: CDR1 SGHNT, CDR2 YYREEE (reference sequence). The CDR3 nucleotides read TGTGCCAGCAGCTTGGCGCCTAGCGCGTCCTACGAGCAGTACTTC. Translating it yields CASSLAPSASYEQYF.

The rearrangement links TRBV19 to TRBJ2-2; 7 nucleotides agree with TRBD1. The CDR3 spans 14 residues. After removal of 6 bases from V and 3 bases from J, the junction contained 4 bases not matched to a gene. The germline V gene has CDR1 LNHDA and CDR2 SQIVND (reference sequence). The CDR3 coding sequence is TGTGCCAGTAGAAAGGACAGGTACACCGGGGAGCTGTTTTTT. Amino acids: CASRKDRYTGELFF.

The chain joins TRBV4-3 to TRBJ1-6, with D unresolved. Germline V gene lookup returns CDR1 LGHNA and CDR2 YSLEER. The CDR3 sequence is 14 residues long. V lost 0 bases to trimming and J lost 10 bases, with 10 bases between them. CDR3 sequence (DNA): TGCGCCAGCAGCCAAGATCACTCGGACTCACCCCTCCACTTT. This sequence encodes CASSQDHSDSPLHF.

This rearrangement joins TRBV5-6 to TRBJ1-4, with D unclear. V shed 4 bases and J shed 6 bases, with 10 bases lying between them. Germline V gene lookup returns CDR1 SGHDT and CDR2 YYEEEE. CDR3 length: 13 amino acids. CDR3 bases: TGTGCCAGCAGCCAGCGACTAGATGAAAAACTGTTTTTT. Translating it yields CASSQRLDEKLFF.

A few counts support this clone. This chain uses TRBV15 with TRBJ2-7; possibly TRBD2 for D (6 bases). V lost 4 bases and J lost 2, with 21 bases in between. The CDR3 contains 17 residues. Looked up from germline, CDR1 is LNHNV and CDR2 is YYDKDF (reference sequence). The CDR3 loop reads CATSTTAGLQNPYEQYF. CDR3 sequence (DNA): TGTGCCACCAGCACGACCGCGGGACTCCAGAACCCCTACGAGCAGTACTTC.

This chain connects TRBV11-3 to TRBJ2-1; 8 bases map to TRBD1. Germline CDR1 and CDR2: SGHNT and YENEEA. This CDR3 contains 16 residues. The junction had 15 bases not matched to a gene; V was cut back by 5 bases and J by 9 bases. CDR3 region: CASSVGHGQGFVEQFF. The CDR3 nucleotides read TGTGCCAGCAGCGTGGGCCACGGACAGGGTTTTGTTGAGCAGTTCTTC.

The chain carries TRBV11-3 and TRBJ2-7, with D unclear. V dropped 3 bases and J dropped 0 bases, with 6 bases sitting between them. This CDR3 comprises 13 residues. Germline CDR1 is SGHNT and CDR2 is YENEEA. The CDR3 protein is CASSFPSSYEQYF. The CDR3 bases are TGTGCCAGCAGCTTTCCGAGCTCCTACGAGCAGTACTTC.

This chain joins TRBV27 and TRBJ2-1; 9 nucleotides align to TRBD1. Trimming cost V 4 bases and J 5 bases; bases outside gene matches: 3. Germline CDR1 MNHEY, CDR2 SMNVEV (reference sequence). The CDR3 is 14 residues long. The CDR3 DNA follows: TGTGCCAGCAGTTACCGGGACAGGGACAATGAGCAGTTCTTC. Translation: CASSYRDRDNEQFF.

Here the CDR3 reads CASSEATSGRADTQYF. The DNA of the CDR3 is TGCGCCAGCAGTGAGGCGACTAGCGGGCGAGCAGATACGCAGTATTTT. The chain couples TRBV10-1 to TRBJ2-3, with TRBD2 identical over 10 bases. The CDR3 loop spans 16 amino acids. Losses at the gene ends were 2 bases for V and 4 bases for J; bases not matched to a gene: 6. CDR1 and CDR2 (germline): WNHNN, SYGVQD (reference sequence).